Presented here are 3 T cell receptor beta chains from one specimen sequenced in a study of blood T cell repertoires in COVID-19. Sequenced by immunoSEQ multiplex PCR; TCRdb stores in-frame clones only, minus some. The table shows about 130,000 clones, with around 86% occurring only once. Input material: peripheral blood. The receptors were sampled from a woman of 80 years or more with acute or convalescent COVID-19.

This chain uses TRBV6-1 with TRBJ1-3, with D hard to call. Germline loops: CDR1 MNHNS, CDR2 SASEGT. The CDR3 totals 15 residues. Between the trimmed V and J ends, which lost 2 bases and 0 bases, there was a span of 8 bases. The DNA for the CDR3 is TGTGCCAGCAGTGAAATGTCCTTCTCTGGAAACACCATATATTTT. Translating it yields CASSEMSFSGNTIYF.

The chain carries TRBV2 and TRBJ2-7, with D possibly being TRBD2 (6 bases). The CDR3 sequence is 14 residues long. Germline V gene data show CDR1 as SNHLY and CDR2 as FYNNEI. V was pared by 5 bases and J by 4 bases, with 15 bases between. The CDR3 nucleotides are TGTGCCAGCAGTAGGAGGGACGGAGGGTACGAGCAGTACGTC. Its translation is CASSRRDGGYEQYV.

The chain recombines TRBV9 with TRBJ2-5; TRBD2 matches 9 bases. Looked up from germline, CDR1 is SGDLS and CDR2 is YYNGEE. The ends lost 2 bases at V and 5 bases at J; junction bases unmatched: 10. This CDR3 contains 16 residues. This chain's CDR3 is CASSVGGGALWETQYF. Here the CDR3 DNA reads TGTGCCAGCAGCGTGGGCGGGGGGGCCCTTTGGGAGACCCAGTACTTC.